The rows below give T cell receptor beta chains drawn from one sample of a study of blood T cell repertoires in COVID-19. Profiling relied on immunoSEQ multiplex PCR, and the TCRdb table lists in-frame clones only, not all of them. The profile covers 76,000 or so clones, with roughly 90% appearing a single time and approximately 15% taken by the ten largest. The sequenced sample consisted of peripheral blood. The origin of the receptors is a man older than 75 in a cohort sampled during active COVID-19. CDR3s leave out the opening cysteine and the closing phenylalanine or tryptophan. Fields, in order: clone size, V gene, CDR3 protein. Not every row has a clone size; where given, it reads once, few, many or a size class.

few	TRBV3-1/TRBV3-2	ASSQDGEGRGYT
NA	TRBV11-2	ASSTYYRDDGELF
NA	TRBV9	ASSPPGVREQF
few	TRBV2	ASSQAPGNQPQH
NA	TRBV3-1/TRBV3-2	ASSQDPRDRVYNSPLH
NA	TRBV6-4	ASSLLGGRTDTQY
once	TRBV3-1/TRBV3-2	ASSQDQYRYEQY
NA	TRBV11-3	ASSLQGTVSTDTQY
NA	TRBV7-8	ASSLRGGDNEQF
NA	TRBV6-5	ASSYSITATEAF
NA	TRBV6-5	ASRREYYSPLH
NA	TRBV14	ASSPSLNTEAF
few	TRBV5-1	ASSYVRAGDYNEQF
NA	TRBV5-5	ASSRAIDRASEKLF
NA	TRBV28	ASSFAGNGQPQH
NA	TRBV12-3/TRBV12-4	ASSPQNLYGYT
NA	TRBV18	ASSPRTGTGDTGELF
NA	TRBV15	ATSGGQGGVYNSPLH
NA	TRBV6-1	ASSDEKFNQPQH
NA	TRBV2	ASSETGYQETQY
NA	TRBV25-1	ASSEGGSNQPQH
NA	TRBV4-3	ASSQETGSTGELF
few	TRBV12-3/TRBV12-4	ASSLGQGPGYT
NA	TRBV6-5	ASSYSLGLDGYT